The rows below give T cell receptor beta chains drawn from one sample of a study of cytomegalovirus exposure and HLA in healthy donors. The assay was immunoSEQ multiplex PCR, and TCRdb's table has in-frame clones only and misses some. Of more than 150,000 clones in the sample, around 80% are singletons; the top ten hold 2% to 3%. Material: PBMCs. Receptors were obtained from a woman aged 25 to 45 in good health and CMV-seropositive. The CDR3 runs from the conserved cysteine through the conserved F or W. The D gene is left open where the match is weak. Clone size is given for some rows only: seen once, a few or many times, or a class if the clone is expanded.

clone_size	j_call	d_call	v_call	cdr3_nt	cdr3_aa
-	TRBJ1-2	-	TRBV21-1	TGTGCCAGCAGCAAAAAGGGGCAAGGGTCTCTGGGACTCTATGGCTACACCTTC	CASSKKGQGSLGLYGYTF
-	TRBJ1-4	-	TRBV27	TGTGCCAGCACCCATTTGGGGCCAACTAATGAAAAACTGTTTTTT	CASTHLGPTNEKLFF
few	TRBJ1-4	TRBD1	TRBV27	TGTGCCAGCAGCTCCCTCCCACGTAGGGGGCCGAATGAAAAACTGTTTTTT	CASSSLPRRGPNEKLFF
-	TRBJ2-4	TRBD2	TRBV27	TGTGCCAGCAGTCCGAGGACTAGTTTGAACATTCAGTACTTC	CASSPRTSLNIQYF
-	TRBJ2-7	TRBD2	TRBV4-2	TGTGCCAGCAGCTACGGAAGACTAGCGGGGGTTCACGAGCAGTACTTC	CASSYGRLAGVHEQYF
-	TRBJ1-5	TRBD1	TRBV19	TGTGCCAGTACCAATGACAGGGGGCTTTCTCAGCCCCAGCATTTT	CASTNDRGLSQPQHF
few	TRBJ1-5	-	TRBV28	TGTGCCAGCAGCTTACAGGGTCTTAGTGACCAGCATTTT	CASSLQGLSDQHF
-	TRBJ2-7	-	TRBV4-1	TGCGCCAGCAGCCAAGGCGGGACAGTAGCCTACGAGCAGTACTTC	CASSQGGTVAYEQYF
-	TRBJ2-7	-	TRBV5-1	TGCGCCAGCAGCTTGGAGGCCGGGGAGCAGTACTTC	CASSLEAGEQYF
-	TRBJ2-7	-	TRBV6-5	TGTGCCAGCAGTCCCTCGAGGTCCGGGTACAAGCAGTACTTC	CASSPSRSGYKQYF
-	TRBJ2-7	-	TRBV4-2	TGTGCCAGCAGCCAAAGAGATGGGGACTTCCCCTACGAGCAGTACTTC	CASSQRDGDFPYEQYF
-	TRBJ1-6	-	TRBV2	TGTGCCAGCAGAGGAACAGGTTTGGCTTCACCCCTCCACTTT	CASRGTGLASPLHF
-	TRBJ1-2	-	TRBV28	TGTGCCAGCAGTTTGATGGGGCTAGGGGTGAGGTATGGCTACACCTTC	CASSLMGLGVRYGYTF
-	TRBJ1-5	-	TRBV18	TGTGCCAGCTCGGATCCTACGCTCCTGGCGGCAGGGTTATATAGCAATCAGCCCCAGCATTTT	CASSDPTLLAAGLYSNQPQHF
once	TRBJ2-7	-	TRBV19	TGTGCCAGTAGTCCCAGTGCAGGCCTGAGCTCCTACGAGCAGTACTTC	CASSPSAGLSSYEQYF
-	TRBJ1-2	-	TRBV28	TGTGCCAGCAGTGCCCCAGGGGTTTTTGGCTACACCTTC	CASSAPGVFGYTF
-	TRBJ2-1	-	TRBV5-1	TGCGCCAGCAGCTTGGACGGGTACAATGAGCAGTTCTTC	CASSLDGYNEQFF
-	TRBJ2-5	-	TRBV10-2	TGCGCCAGCAGTGAGTCGCGAGTAGAGCAAGAGACCCAGTACTTC	CASSESRVEQETQYF
-	TRBJ1-4	TRBD1	TRBV19	TGTGCCAGTAGTATTAGGGACAGGCGACGGGAAAAACTGTTTTTT	CASSIRDRRREKLFF
few	TRBJ2-2	-	TRBV7-6	TGTGCCAGCAGCTTACCGCCAGGGGCCGGGGAGCTGTTTTTT	CASSLPPGAGELFF
-	TRBJ2-7	-	TRBV29-1	TGCAGCGTGTCACTGACAGGCTTCTCCTACGAGCAGTACTTC	CSVSLTGFSYEQYF
-	TRBJ2-7	-	TRBV5-1	TGCGCCAGCAGCTTGGCCGGCGGCACTGACTCCTACGAGCAGTACTTC	CASSLAGGTDSYEQYF
-	TRBJ2-5	TRBD2	TRBV2	TGTGCCAGCAGTAGGGCTAGCGGCACTGAGACCCAGTACTTC	CASSRASGTETQYF
few	TRBJ2-5	-	TRBV5-4	TGTGCCAGCAGCTTGGCCTATTACGGGGTGGAGACCCAGTACTTC	CASSLAYYGVETQYF
-	TRBJ2-5	TRBD2	TRBV9	TGTGCCAGCAGCGTAGGGGTCTGGGACCAAGGCGGGGGAGAGACCCAGTACTTC	CASSVGVWDQGGGETQYF
-	TRBJ1-4	TRBD1	TRBV28	TGTGCCAGCGTCTCGGGACAGGGTGGAGGAACTAATGAAAAACTGTTTTTT	CASVSGQGGGTNEKLFF
-	TRBJ1-2	-	TRBV9	TGTGCCAGCAGCGTAGAGGGGGAAAACTATGGCTACACCTTC	CASSVEGENYGYTF
few	TRBJ1-2	-	TRBV27	TGTGCCGCAGGATCGTCTCTACACTATGGCTACACCTTC	CAAGSSLHYGYTF
once	TRBJ2-3	TRBD1	TRBV7-9	TGTGCCAGCAGCTCGACAGGGGGCGATACGCAGTATTTT	CASSSTGGDTQYF
few	TRBJ1-1	-	TRBV10-2	TGCGCCAGCGGTTCGGGACAATCAGTGACTGAAGCTTTCTTT	CASGSGQSVTEAFF
-	TRBJ1-4	TRBD1	TRBV14	TGTGCCAGCAGCCTTACGACAGGGTATCGTGAAAAACTGTTTTTT	CASSLTTGYREKLFF
-	TRBJ1-6	TRBD1	TRBV5-1	TGCGCCAGCAGCCCCGGGACAGGGGTGAATTCACCCCTCCACTTT	CASSPGTGVNSPLHF
-	TRBJ1-2	-	TRBV2	TGTGCCAGCAAAGAGAGTTCCGGGGGCTATGGCTACACCTTC	CASKESSGGYGYTF
-	TRBJ2-3	-	TRBV9	TGTGCCAGCGGAGAACGGGACACCTTAAGCACAGATACGCAGTATTTT	CASGERDTLSTDTQYF
-	TRBJ1-4	TRBD1	TRBV30	TGTGCCTGGAGTGAGGGAGACAGGGTCACTAATGAAAAACTGTTTTTT	CAWSEGDRVTNEKLFF
-	TRBJ1-6	TRBD1	TRBV14	TGTGCCAGCAGCCAGACAGGGACCGATAATTCACCCCTCCACTTT	CASSQTGTDNSPLHF
once	TRBJ2-3	TRBD2	TRBV9	TGTGCCAGCAGCGCCTCCGGGACTAGCGGGCCGGATACGCAGTATTTT	CASSASGTSGPDTQYF
-	TRBJ1-1	-	TRBV11-2	TGTGCCAGCAGCTTAGGCCTGAGGCGGGCCAACACTGAAGCTTTCTTT	CASSLGLRRANTEAFF
few	TRBJ1-2	-	TRBV9	TGTGCCAGCAGCGTAGCCCTTGACCAGGGAGGCTACACCTTC	CASSVALDQGGYTF
-	TRBJ2-2	-	TRBV4-2	TGTGCCAGCAGCCAAGCGTCAGGTTTTTTTACCGGGGAGCTGTTTTTT	CASSQASGFFTGELFF
-	TRBJ1-2	TRBD1	TRBV7-6	TGTGCCAGCAGCTTACAGGGGGCCTATGGCTACACCTTC	CASSLQGAYGYTF
-	TRBJ1-1	TRBD1	TRBV6-5	TGTGCCAGCAGTTACTACCAGGGGGACACTGAAGCTTTCTTT	CASSYYQGDTEAFF
-	TRBJ1-4	-	TRBV28	TGTGCCACACAAACCCCAGAAAAACTGTTTTTT	CATQTPEKLFF
-	TRBJ2-2	TRBD1	TRBV29-1	TGCAGCATCAGAAGGACAGGGGGAAACACCGGGGAGCTGTTTTTT	CSIRRTGGNTGELFF
-	TRBJ2-1	-	TRBV21-1	TGTGCCAGCAGCAAAGAGGCGCCCCTAGCGGGGGGGCCTATCGATGAGCAGTTCTTC	CASSKEAPLAGGPIDEQFF
-	TRBJ1-2	-	TRBV6-5	TGTGCCAGCACCCGCCTCCTAGGGGATGGCTACACCTTC	CASTRLLGDGYTF
-	TRBJ2-5	TRBD2	TRBV2	TGTGCCAGCATCGGGACTAGCGAAGAGACCCAGTACTTC	CASIGTSEETQYF
-	TRBJ2-2	TRBD2	TRBV5-4	TGTGCCAGCAGCTTGGGGAGGCGGGGGGCTGGAACCGGGGAGCTGTTTTTT	CASSLGRRGAGTGELFF
-	TRBJ2-7	TRBD2	TRBV6-1	TGTGCCAGCAGTGAAGCGGGGACTAGCGGGGGGTCCTCCTACGAGCAGTACTTC	CASSEAGTSGGSSYEQYF
-	TRBJ2-7	TRBD1	TRBV6-1	TGTGCCAGCAGTACACAGGGGGCGCGTTACGAGCAGTACTTC	CASSTQGARYEQYF
-	TRBJ1-6	-	TRBV28	TGTGCCAGCAGTTTAAAGGGGTGGTATTCACCCCTCCACTTT	CASSLKGWYSPLHF